These 11 T cell receptor beta chains came from one sample sequenced in a study of technical replicates of blood from a handful of donors. The protocol was immunoSEQ multiplex PCR, while the TCRdb copy is restricted to in-frame clones and leaves out a portion. The data hold 79,000 or so clones, with approximately 91% observed a single time. The specimen was T cells isolated from PBMCs. The receptors come from a human donor in good health.

The J gene is TRBJ2-5, the V gene TRBV4-1; 7 nucleotides line up with TRBD2. Germline V CDR1 and CDR2: MGHRA, YSYEKL. The junction had 17 bases not matched to a gene; V was cut back by 5 bases and J by 5 bases. The CDR3 is made up of 17 amino acids. The CDR3 coding sequence is TGCGCCAGCAGCGCCACCGTCGGGGAGGGTTTGTGGGAGACCCAGTACTTC. Encoded protein: CASSATVGEGLWETQYF.

The V and J genes are TRBV7-9 and TRBJ2-1; the match to TRBD2 covers 11 bases. The CDR3 runs 13 residues. Germline V CDR1 and CDR2: SEHNR, FQNEAQ (reference sequence). V dropped 2 bases and J dropped 12; count of bases not matched to a gene: 3. The CDR3 DNA follows: TGTGCCAGCAGCTTATCCCTAGCGGGAGGGCAGTTCTTC. Protein: CASSLSLAGGQFF.

The rearrangement links TRBV15 to TRBJ2-7, with 10 bases fitting TRBD2. Germline CDR1 and CDR2: LNHNV and YYDKDF (reference sequence). J lost 3 bases, V lost 3 bases, and 5 bases had no gene match. The CDR3 is 15 amino acids. CDR3 DNA: TGTGCCACCAGCAGCGATCGGACTAGCGGCTACGAGCAGTACTTC. Translation gives CATSSDRTSGYEQYF.

The V call is TRBV27, the J call TRBJ2-1; the match to TRBD2 covers 8 bases. V trimming: 3 bases; J trimming: 7 bases; junction bases outside the gene matches: 5. The germline gives CDR1 MNHEY, CDR2 SMNVEV (reference sequence). The CDR3 covers 14 residues. The CDR3: CASSFKRLANEQFF. The CDR3 DNA reads as TGTGCCAGCAGTTTTAAGAGACTAGCGAATGAGCAGTTCTTC.

This chain connects TRBV25-1 to TRBJ2-3; 8 bases align to TRBD2. The V gene's germline CDR1 is MGHDK and CDR2 SYGVNS. This CDR3 has 14 residues. Unmatched junction bases numbered 10, after V lost 4 bases and J lost 10 bases. The CDR3 loop reads CASSAGLAGGAQYF. The CDR3, as DNA: TGTGCCAGCAGTGCTGGACTGGCGGGGGGCGCGCAGTATTTT.

The rearrangement links TRBV9 to TRBJ2-2; 10 positions agree with TRBD2. V trimming: 2 bases; J trimming: 4 bases; junction bases outside the gene matches: 5. CDR3 size: 16 residues. CDR1 and CDR2 (germline): SGDLS, YYNGEE. CDR3: CASSVSSGSSTGELFF. CDR3 nucleotide sequence: TGTGCCAGCAGCGTGTCTAGCGGGAGTAGCACCGGGGAGCTGTTTTTT.

The gene calls are TRBV5-1 and TRBJ2-5; D is possibly TRBD1 (5 bases). This CDR3 has 13 residues. Germline V gives CDR1 SGHRS, CDR2 YFSETQ. V was pared by 5 bases and J by 2 bases, with 10 bases between. CDR3 region: CASRKTGQETQYF. The CDR3 DNA reads as TGCGCCAGCAGGAAAACAGGACAAGAGACCCAGTACTTC.

The chain is built from TRBV19 and TRBJ1-5; possible D gene TRBD1, 6 bases. Trimming shortened V by 6 bases and J by 2 bases, and 8 bases separated the two germline ends. This CDR3 is built from 13 residues. CDR1 and CDR2 (germline): LNHDA, SQIVND (reference sequence). The CDR3: CASSRQGNQPQHF. CDR3 DNA: TGTGCCAGTAGCAGACAGGGCAATCAGCCCCAGCATTTT.

V is TRBV10-3 and J is TRBJ1-5, with D perhaps TRBD1 (5 bases). Germline CDR1 is ENHRY and CDR2 is SYGVKD. This CDR3 has 13 residues. V was shortened by 4 bases and J by 5 bases, with 9 bases between the two germline ends. The CDR3 nucleotides read TGTGCCATCAGTGTTCAAGGGGATCAGCCCCAGCATTTT. Amino acid sequence: CAISVQGDQPQHF.

The count of this clone is one. Written as DNA, the CDR3 is TGCAGCGTTGAAGTGGGCGACAGGGCCGAGCAGTACTTC. Translating gives CSVEVGDRAEQYF. The V gene is TRBV29-1, the J gene TRBJ2-7; 7 nucleotides match TRBD1. The CDR3 is 13 amino acids. V shed 1 base and J 6 bases; nucleotides not matched to a gene: 6. Germline values: CDR1 SQVTM, CDR2 ANQGSEA.

This rearrangement joins TRBV6-5 to TRBJ2-2, with TRBD1 matching 7 bases. Germline V gene lookup returns CDR1 MNHEY and CDR2 SVGAGI. This CDR3 is 15 amino acids long. V was clipped by 7 bases and J by 7 bases; unmatched bases: 12. Written as DNA, the CDR3 is TGTGCCAGCATAGAAGGCGACAGGGCAGGCGGGGAGCTGTTTTTT. This gives the protein CASIEGDRAGGELFF.